This entry lists 11 T cell receptor beta chains sequenced from one sample in a study of blood T cell repertoires in COVID-19. Sequenced by immunoSEQ multiplex PCR; TCRdb stores in-frame clones only, minus some. The sample shows about 240,000 clones, about 79% of them seen only once. The sequenced sample consisted of peripheral blood. The origin of the receptors is a woman older than 75 with acute or convalescent COVID-19.

The chain is built from TRBV11-2 and TRBJ1-6; D gene unclear. Trimming removed 4 bases from V and 7 bases from J, with 11 bases in between. The CDR3 has 14 amino acids. Germline loops: CDR1 SGHAT, CDR2 FQNNGV. CDR3 loop: CASSSQGGNSPLHF. In nucleotides, the CDR3 is TGTGCCAGCAGCTCTCAAGGCGGGAATTCACCCCTCCACTTT.

The chain has TRBV6-6 and TRBJ1-2; 8 nucleotides line up with TRBD1. The CDR3 has 13 amino acids. The trim removed 7 bases at V and 3 bases at J, leaving 4 bases unmatched. Germline values: CDR1 MNHNY, CDR2 SVGAGI (reference sequence). Here the CDR3 DNA reads TGTGCCAGCAAGCTGACAGGGGACTATGGCTACACCTTC. Its protein is CASKLTGDYGYTF.

Notes on this clone: The junction and the germline gene differ at one end; a read error may be behind it. The same CDR3 arises from other DNA sequences in this sample as well. This chain joins TRBV19 and TRBJ1-4; D unclear. Germline loops: CDR1 LNHDA, CDR2 SQIVND (reference sequence). The CDR3 is 15 amino acids. The CDR3 DNA sequence: TGTGCCAGTAGTGTCGCCGAGGGCTTATTGGAAAAATTGTTTTTT. Protein product: CASSVAEGLLEKLFF.

The rearrangement links TRBV5-1 to TRBJ2-2; a possible D gene is TRBD1 (6 bases). Germline V gene data show CDR1 as SGHRS and CDR2 as YFSETQ. The CDR3 is 15 amino acids. V was clipped by 2 bases and J by 3 bases, with 11 bases between them. CDR3 nucleotide sequence: TGCGCCAGCAGCTTAGGGGGAAAAGACACCGGGGAGCTGTTTTTT. Its translation is CASSLGGKDTGELFF. The full variable domain, with the rest looked up from reference TRBV5-1 and TRBJ2-2, is KAGVTQTPRYLIKTRGQQVTLSCSPISGHRSVSWYQQTPGQGLQFLFEYFSETQRNKGNFPGRFSGRQFSNSRSEMNVSTLELGDSALYLCASSLGGKDTGELFFGEGSRLTVL.

This chain joins TRBV14 and TRBJ1-2; D is unresolved. The germline CDR1 and CDR2 sequences are SGHDN and FVKESK. The V end was cut by 2 bases, the J end by 2 bases, with 6 bases between. CDR3 size: 13 residues. CDR3 loop: CASSQSVNYGYTF. The CDR3 region has the DNA TGTGCCAGCAGCCAATCTGTAAACTATGGCTACACCTTC.

The table lists this clone with a count of one. The chain links TRBV2 to TRBJ1-1; no clear D gene. The germline V and J ends were trimmed by 5 bases and 2 bases, with 3 bases remaining between them. The V gene's germline CDR1 is SNHLY and CDR2 FYNNEI. This CDR3 comprises 11 residues. The CDR3 sequence: CASSLNTEAFF. Here the CDR3 DNA reads TGTGCCAGCAGTCTTAACACTGAAGCTTTCTTT.

This chain connects TRBV2 to TRBJ1-2, with a possible D match to TRBD1 (5 bases). Germline values: CDR1 SNHLY, CDR2 FYNNEI. This CDR3 has 14 residues. Trimming cost V 4 bases and J 5 bases, with 14 bases left between them. CDR3 loop: CASSVRGTAYGYTF. The CDR3 nucleotides are TGTGCCAGCAGTGTAAGGGGAACCGCTTATGGCTACACCTTC.

V usage is TRBV2 and J usage is TRBJ2-1, with 8 bases that match TRBD1. Looked up from germline, CDR1 is SNHLY and CDR2 is FYNNEI. The CDR3 spans 12 residues. J gave up 7 bases and V 7 bases, and 3 bases lay outside the gene matches. The CDR3 region is CASKTGVNEQFF. DNA for the CDR3: TGTGCCAGCAAGACAGGGGTAAATGAGCAGTTCTTC. The full variable domain, rest sourced from reference TRBV2 and TRBJ2-1, is EPEVTQTPSHQVTQMGQEVILRCVPISNHLYFYWYRQILGQKVEFLVSFYNNEISEKSEIFDDQFSVERPDGSNFTLKIRSTKLEDSAMYFCASKTGVNEQFFGPGTRLTVL.

The chain joins TRBV7-2 to TRBJ2-4; D unclear. The germline gives CDR1 SGHTA, CDR2 FQGNSA. Trimming stripped 1 base from V and 7 bases from J, with 8 bases between. This CDR3 contains 13 residues. CDR3 DNA: TGTGCCAGCAGCTTAGACCATCGGAACATTCAGTACTTC. Amino acids: CASSLDHRNIQYF.

This chain uses TRBV2 with TRBJ1-1; the match to TRBD1 covers 9 bases. The ends lost 6 bases at V and 3 bases at J; junction bases unmatched: 8. Germline-derived CDR1 and CDR2 are SNHLY and FYNNEI. The CDR3 spans 15 residues. The CDR3 DNA reads TGTGCCAGCAGCGGAGGGACAGGGAGGTACACTGAAGCTTTCTTT. Translation: CASSGGTGRYTEAFF.

This clone was detected a few times. The chain joins TRBV10-3 to TRBJ1-1; 7 nucleotides align to TRBD1. V was clipped by 6 bases and J by 2 bases; unmatched bases: 9. This CDR3 region has 15 residues. From germline, CDR1 is ENHRY and CDR2 SYGVKD. CDR3 coding DNA: TGTGCCATCAGGGACAGGTCAAGAAATAACACTGAAGCTTTCTTT. This gives the protein CAIRDRSRNNTEAFF.